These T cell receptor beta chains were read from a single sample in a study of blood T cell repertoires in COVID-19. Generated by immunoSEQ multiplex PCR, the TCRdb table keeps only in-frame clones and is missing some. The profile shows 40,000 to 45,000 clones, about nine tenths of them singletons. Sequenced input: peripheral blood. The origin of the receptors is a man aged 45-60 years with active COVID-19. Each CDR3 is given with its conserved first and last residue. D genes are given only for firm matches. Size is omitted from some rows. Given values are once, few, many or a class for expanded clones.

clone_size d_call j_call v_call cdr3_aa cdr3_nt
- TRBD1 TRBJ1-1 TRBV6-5 CASSYAGTGNTEAFF TGTGCCAGCAGTTACGCCGGGACAGGGAACACTGAAGCTTTCTTT
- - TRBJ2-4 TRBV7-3 CASSRGNGKNIQYF TGTGCCAGCTCTCGCGGAAACGGCAAAAACATTCAGTACTTC
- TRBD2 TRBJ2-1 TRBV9 CASSTPGTSGSTSYNEQFF TGTGCCAGCAGTACCCCCGGGACTAGCGGTTCGACCTCCTACAATGAGCAGTTCTTC
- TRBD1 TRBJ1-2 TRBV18 CASSGTAEEGYGYTF TGTGCCAGCTCCGGGACAGCGGAGGAGGGCTATGGCTACACCTTC
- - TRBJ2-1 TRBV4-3 CASSQVTRGLDEQFF TGCGCCAGCAGCCAAGTGACTAGGGGTCTCGATGAGCAGTTCTTC
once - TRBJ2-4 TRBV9 CASSADPRGRKNIQYF TGTGCCAGCAGCGCGGACCCCAGGGGACGGAAAAACATTCAGTACTTC
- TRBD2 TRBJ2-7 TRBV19 CASTRGTGGKGEQYF TGTGCCAGTACCAGAGGTACGGGAGGGAAGGGCGAGCAGTACTTC
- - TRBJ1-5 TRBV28 CASSFRPQHF TGTGCCAGCAGTTTTCGGCCCCAGCATTTT
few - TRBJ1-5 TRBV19 CASSNRDWGDQPQHF TGTGCCAGTAGCAACCGCGATTGGGGAGATCAGCCCCAGCATTTT
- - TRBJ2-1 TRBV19 CASSIGGGEQFF TGTGCCAGTAGTATAGGGGGCGGTGAGCAGTTCTTC
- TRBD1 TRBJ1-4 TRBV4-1 CASSLRDSGGTTNEKLFF TGCGCCAGCAGCCTTCGGGACAGCGGGGGGACAACTAATGAAAAACTGTTTTTT
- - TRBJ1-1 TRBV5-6 CASSTQLGSDTEAFF TGTGCCAGCTCTACCCAGCTAGGTAGTGACACTGAAGCTTTCTTT
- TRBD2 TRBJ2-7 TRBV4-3 CASSQEGASGSYEQYF TGCGCCAGCAGCCAAGAAGGGGCTAGCGGGAGTTACGAGCAGTACTTC
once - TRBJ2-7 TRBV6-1 CASSEALGGVTYEQYF TGTGCCAGCAGTGAAGCGCTAGGCGGGGTCACCTACGAGCAGTACTTC
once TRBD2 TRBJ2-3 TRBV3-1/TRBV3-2 CASSQGLAGVADTQYF TGTGCCAGCAGCCAGGGACTAGCGGGAGTTGCAGATACGCAGTATTTT
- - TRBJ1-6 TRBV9 CASSVVGRRGSPLHF TGTGCCAGCAGCGTAGTAGGGAGGCGAGGTTCACCCCTCCACTTT
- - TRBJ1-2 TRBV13 CASSFQGRGYTF TGTGCCAGCAGCTTCCAGGGTCGGGGCTACACCTTC
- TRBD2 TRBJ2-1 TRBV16 CASSLLAGGSYNEQFF TGTGCCAGCAGCCTACTAGCGGGAGGTTCCTACAATGAGCAGTTCTTC
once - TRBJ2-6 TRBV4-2 CASSQAGVGANVLTF TGTGCCAGCAGCCAGGCAGGGGTCGGGGCCAACGTCCTGACTTTC
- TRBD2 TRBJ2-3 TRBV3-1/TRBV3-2 CASSQEVAGGPNTQYF TGTGCCAGCAGCCAAGAAGTAGCGGGAGGGCCAAATACGCAGTATTTT
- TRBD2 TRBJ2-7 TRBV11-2 CASSSGGGRATVQYF TGTGCCAGCAGCTCCGGGGGCGGGAGGGCAACGGTGCAGTACTTC
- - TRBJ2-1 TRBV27 CASSFGSRFDEQFF TGTGCCAGCAGTTTCGGTTCGAGGTTCGATGAGCAGTTCTTC
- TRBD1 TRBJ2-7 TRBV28 CASSLPKQGRFVYEQYF TGTGCCAGCAGTTTACCAAAACAGGGGAGATTTGTCTACGAGCAGTACTTC
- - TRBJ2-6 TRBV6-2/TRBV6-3 CASSYYPVSGANVLTF TGTGCCAGCAGTTACTATCCGGTCTCTGGGGCCAACGTCCTGACTTTC
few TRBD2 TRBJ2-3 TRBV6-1 CASSESAGLAALTDTQYF TGTGCCAGCAGTGAATCCGCAGGACTAGCGGCCCTCACAGATACGCAGTATTTT
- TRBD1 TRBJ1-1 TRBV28 CASQSPGGRTEAFF TGTGCCAGCCAAAGTCCAGGGGGCAGAACTGAAGCTTTCTTT
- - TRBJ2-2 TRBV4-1 CASSQDLGREDAGELFF TGCGCCAGCAGCCAAGATCTTGGGCGGGAAGATGCCGGGGAGCTGTTTTTT
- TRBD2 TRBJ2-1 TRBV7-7 CASSSLAGGHNEQFF TGTGCCAGCAGCTCTCTAGCGGGAGGCCACAATGAGCAGTTCTTC
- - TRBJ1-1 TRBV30 CAWSLLTKNTEAFF TGTGCCTGGAGTCTCTTAACAAAAAACACTGAAGCTTTCTTT
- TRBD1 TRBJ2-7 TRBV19 CASSIVKAQGAYEQYF TGTGCCAGTAGTATAGTAAAGGCGCAGGGGGCCTACGAGCAGTACTTC
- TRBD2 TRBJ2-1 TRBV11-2 CASSLAGNEQFF TGTGCCAGCAGTTTAGCGGGCAATGAGCAGTTCTTC
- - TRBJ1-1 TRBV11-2 CASSSRVDTEAFF TGTGCCAGCAGCTCTCGAGTGGACACTGAAGCTTTCTTT
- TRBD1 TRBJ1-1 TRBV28 CASSHTKGANTEAFF TGTGCCAGCAGCCATACCAAGGGGGCCAACACTGAAGCTTTCTTT
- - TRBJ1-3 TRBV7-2 CASSLGTAGNTIYF TGTGCCAGCAGCTTAGGAACGGCTGGAAACACCATATATTTT
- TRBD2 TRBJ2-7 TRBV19 CASGLAGAGYYEQYF TGTGCCAGTGGATTAGCGGGAGCGGGGTACTACGAGCAGTACTTC
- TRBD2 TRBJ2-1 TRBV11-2 CASSLRYELAGNNEQFF TGTGCCAGCAGCCTCAGATATGAACTAGCGGGGAACAATGAGCAGTTCTTC
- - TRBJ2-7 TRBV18 CASSPGLIGEQYF TGTGCCAGCTCACCGGGACTTATTGGCGAGCAGTACTTC
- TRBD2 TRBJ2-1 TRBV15 CATSAGTSDHNEQFF TGTGCCACCAGTGCCGGGACTAGCGATCACAATGAGCAGTTCTTC
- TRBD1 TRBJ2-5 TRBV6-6 CASSYGTGVIRETQYF TGTGCCAGCAGTTACGGCACAGGGGTAATCCGAGAGACCCAGTACTTC
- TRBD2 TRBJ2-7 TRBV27 CASSSSLAAGDEQYF TGTGCCAGCAGTAGTAGCCTCGCGGCGGGAGATGAGCAGTACTTC
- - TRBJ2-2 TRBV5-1 CASSLVEANTGELFF TGCGCCAGCAGCTTGGTGGAGGCGAACACCGGGGAGCTGTTTTTT
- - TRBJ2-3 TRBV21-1 CASSKRAGDGTDTQYF TGTGCCAGCAGCAAACGGGCGGGAGACGGCACAGATACGCAGTATTTT
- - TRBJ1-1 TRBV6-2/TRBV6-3 CASSAPGRGGTEAFF TGTGCCAGCAGTGCCCCCGGCCGGGGAGGGACTGAAGCTTTCTTT
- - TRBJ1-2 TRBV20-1 CSAEQGVGYTF TGCAGTGCGGAACAGGGAGTTGGCTACACCTTC
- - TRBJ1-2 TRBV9 CASSLLTGYGYTF TGTGCCAGCAGCCTCCTCACAGGCTATGGCTACACCTTC
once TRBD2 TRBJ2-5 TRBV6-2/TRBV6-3 CASSPGGFGTQYF TGTGCCAGCAGCCCCGGGGGGTTCGGGACCCAGTACTTC
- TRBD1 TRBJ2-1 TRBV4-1 CASSQDRQGAWEQFF TGCGCCAGCAGCCAAGATCGGCAGGGGGCATGGGAGCAGTTCTTC
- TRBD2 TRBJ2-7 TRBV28 CASSLYLAGGIEQYF TGTGCCAGCAGTTTATACCTAGCGGGAGGTATCGAGCAGTACTTC
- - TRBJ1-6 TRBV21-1 CASSKDSNSPLHF TGTGCCAGCAGCAAAGATAGTAATTCACCCCTCCACTTT
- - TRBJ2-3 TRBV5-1 CASSLAAASSRTDTQYF TGCGCCAGCAGCTTGGCAGCGGCTAGCAGTCGCACAGATACGCAGTATTTT
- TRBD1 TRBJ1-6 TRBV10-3 CAISAGTGVHNSPLHF TGTGCCATCAGTGCCGGGACAGGGGTCCATAATTCACCCCTCCACTTT
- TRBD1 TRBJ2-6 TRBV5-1 CASSLGTGGVSGANVLTF TGCGCCAGCAGCCTTGGGACAGGGGGAGTGTCTGGGGCCAACGTCCTGACTTTC
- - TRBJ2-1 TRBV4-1 CASSQGRAHEQFF TGCGCCAGCAGCCAAGGGAGGGCTCATGAGCAGTTCTTC
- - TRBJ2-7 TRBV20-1 CSASVTGGDYEQYF TGCAGTGCTAGTGTGACAGGTGGTGACTACGAGCAGTACTTC
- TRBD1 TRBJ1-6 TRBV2 CASMGQGRSPLHF TGTGCCAGCATGGGACAGGGAAGGTCACCCCTCCACTTT
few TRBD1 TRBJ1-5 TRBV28 CASTIQTGGRQPQHF TGTGCCAGCACCATCCAAACAGGGGGCCGTCAGCCCCAGCATTTT
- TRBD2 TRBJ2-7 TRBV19 CASSIALWTSGVTYEQYF TGTGCCAGTAGTATAGCCTTATGGACTAGCGGGGTAACCTACGAGCAGTACTTC